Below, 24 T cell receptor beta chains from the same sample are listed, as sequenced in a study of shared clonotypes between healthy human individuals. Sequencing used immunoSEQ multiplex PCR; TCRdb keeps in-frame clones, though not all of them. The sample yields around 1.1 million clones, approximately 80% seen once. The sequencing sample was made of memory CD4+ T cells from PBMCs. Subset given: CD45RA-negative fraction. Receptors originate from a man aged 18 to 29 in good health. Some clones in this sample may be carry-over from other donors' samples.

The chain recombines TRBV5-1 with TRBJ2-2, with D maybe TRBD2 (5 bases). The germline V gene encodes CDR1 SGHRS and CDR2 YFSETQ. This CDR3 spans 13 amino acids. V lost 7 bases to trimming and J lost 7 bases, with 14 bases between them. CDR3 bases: TGCGCCAGCGCCTTTTTGGCGGGCGGGGAGCTGTTTTTT. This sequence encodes CASAFLAGGELFF.

In DNA form, the CDR3 reads TGTGCCAGCAGCTCGTCGACTAGGGTCCCCGGGGAGCTGTTTTTT. Protein sequence: CASSSSTRVPGELFF. This chain connects TRBV5-4 to TRBJ2-2; weak D call: TRBD2 (6 bases). The V and J ends lost 3 bases and 6 bases respectively, with 15 bases between them. In germline, CDR1 is SGHNT, CDR2 YYREEE (reference sequence). This CDR3 contains 15 residues. Variable domain in full (rest from reference TRBV5-4 and TRBJ2-2): ETGVTQSPTHLIKTRGQQVTLRCSSQSGHNTVSWYQQALGQGPQFIFQYYREEENGRGNFPPRFSGLQFPNYSSELNVNALELDDSALYLCASSSSTRVPGELFFGEGSRLTVL.

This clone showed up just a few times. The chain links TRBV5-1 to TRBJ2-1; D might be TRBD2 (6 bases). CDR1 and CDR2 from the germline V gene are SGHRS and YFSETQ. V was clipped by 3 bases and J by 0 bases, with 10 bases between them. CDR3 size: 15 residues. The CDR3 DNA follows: TGCGCCAGCAGCTCGGAGGGGATCTCCTACAATGAGCAGTTCTTC. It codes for CASSSEGISYNEQFF.

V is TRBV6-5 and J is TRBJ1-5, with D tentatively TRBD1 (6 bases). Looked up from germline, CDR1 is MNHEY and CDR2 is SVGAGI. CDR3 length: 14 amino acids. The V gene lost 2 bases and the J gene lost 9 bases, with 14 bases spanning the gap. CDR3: CASSYGQGIMPQHF. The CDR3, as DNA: TGTGCCAGCAGTTACGGGCAGGGGATAATGCCCCAGCATTTT.

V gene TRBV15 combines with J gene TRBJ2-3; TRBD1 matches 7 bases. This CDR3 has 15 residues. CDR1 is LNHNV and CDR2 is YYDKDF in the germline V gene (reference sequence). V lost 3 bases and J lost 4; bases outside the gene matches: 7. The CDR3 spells CATSSVGQGADTQYF. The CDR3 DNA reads TGTGCCACCAGCAGTGTCGGGCAGGGGGCAGATACGCAGTATTTT.

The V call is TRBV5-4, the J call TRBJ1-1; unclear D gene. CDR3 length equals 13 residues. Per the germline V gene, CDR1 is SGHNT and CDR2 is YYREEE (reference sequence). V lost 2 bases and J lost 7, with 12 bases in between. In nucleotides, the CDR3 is TGTGCCAGCAGCTTAGTTCGTGAGGGTGAAGCTTTCTTT. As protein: CASSLVREGEAFF. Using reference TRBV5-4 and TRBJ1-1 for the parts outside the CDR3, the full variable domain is ETGVTQSPTHLIKTRGQQVTLRCSSQSGHNTVSWYQQALGQGPQFIFQYYREEENGRGNFPPRFSGLQFPNYSSELNVNALELDDSALYLCASSLVREGEAFFGQGTRLTVV.

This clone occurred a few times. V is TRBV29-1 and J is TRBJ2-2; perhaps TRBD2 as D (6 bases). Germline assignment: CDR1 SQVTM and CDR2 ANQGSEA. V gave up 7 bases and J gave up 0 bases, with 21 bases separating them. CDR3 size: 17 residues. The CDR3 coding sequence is TGCAGCGCCGGAGGGACGGTTGGCGCCGCGAACACCGGGGAGCTGTTTTTT. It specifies CSAGGTVGAANTGELFF.

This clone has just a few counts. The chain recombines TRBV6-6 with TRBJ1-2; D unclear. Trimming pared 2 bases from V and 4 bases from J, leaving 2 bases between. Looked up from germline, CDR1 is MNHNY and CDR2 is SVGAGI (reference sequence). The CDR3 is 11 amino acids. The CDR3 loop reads CASSYVYGYTF. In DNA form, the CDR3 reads TGTGCCAGCAGTTACGTCTATGGCTACACCTTC.

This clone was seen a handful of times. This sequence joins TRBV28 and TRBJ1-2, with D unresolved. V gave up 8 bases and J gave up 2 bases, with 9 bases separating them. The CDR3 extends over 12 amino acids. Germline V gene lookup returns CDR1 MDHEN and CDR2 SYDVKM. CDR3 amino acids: CASVGPNYGYTF. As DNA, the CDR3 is TGTGCCAGCGTAGGACCGAACTATGGCTACACCTTC.

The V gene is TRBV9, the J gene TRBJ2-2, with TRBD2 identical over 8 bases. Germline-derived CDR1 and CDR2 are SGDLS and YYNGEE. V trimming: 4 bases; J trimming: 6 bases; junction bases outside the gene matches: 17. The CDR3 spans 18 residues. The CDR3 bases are TGTGCCAGCAGCCCCATCGGGCGTCCGAGCGGGAGAGCCGGGGAGCTGTTTTTT. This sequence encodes CASSPIGRPSGRAGELFF.

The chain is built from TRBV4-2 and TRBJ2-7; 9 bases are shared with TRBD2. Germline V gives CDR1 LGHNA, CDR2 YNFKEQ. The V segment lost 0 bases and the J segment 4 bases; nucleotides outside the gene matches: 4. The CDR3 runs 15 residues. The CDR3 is CASSQELAGGYEQYF. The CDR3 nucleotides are TGTGCCAGCAGCCAAGAACTAGCGGGTGGATACGAGCAGTACTTC.

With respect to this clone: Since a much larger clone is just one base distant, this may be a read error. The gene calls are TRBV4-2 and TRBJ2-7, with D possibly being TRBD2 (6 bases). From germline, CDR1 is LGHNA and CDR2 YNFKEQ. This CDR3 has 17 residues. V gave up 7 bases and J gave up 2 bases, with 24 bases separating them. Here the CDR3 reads CASTSQRGPGRTYEQYF. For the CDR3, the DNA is TGTGCCAGCACTTCTCAACGGGGACCAGGGAGGACCTACGAGCAGTACTTC.

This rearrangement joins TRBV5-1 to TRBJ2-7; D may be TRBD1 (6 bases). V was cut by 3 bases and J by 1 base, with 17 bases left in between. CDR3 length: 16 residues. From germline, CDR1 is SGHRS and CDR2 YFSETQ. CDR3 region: CASSSPTGSGSYEQYF. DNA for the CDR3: TGCGCCAGCAGCTCCCCGACAGGCTCGGGTTCCTACGAGCAGTACTTC.

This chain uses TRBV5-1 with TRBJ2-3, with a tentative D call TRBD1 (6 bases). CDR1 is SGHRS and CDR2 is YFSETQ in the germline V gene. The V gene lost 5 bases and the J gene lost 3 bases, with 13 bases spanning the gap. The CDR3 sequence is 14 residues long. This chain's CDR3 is CASRYSGETDTQYF. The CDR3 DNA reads TGCGCCAGCAGGTATTCAGGGGAGACAGATACGCAGTATTTT.

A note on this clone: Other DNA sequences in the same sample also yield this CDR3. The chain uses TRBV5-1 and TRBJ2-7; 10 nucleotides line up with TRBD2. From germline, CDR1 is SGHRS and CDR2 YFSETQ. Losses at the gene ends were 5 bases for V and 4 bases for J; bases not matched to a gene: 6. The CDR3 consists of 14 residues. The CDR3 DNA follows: TGCGCCAGCAGAGATTTAGCGGGGGGATACGAGCAGTACTTC. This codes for CASRDLAGGYEQYF.

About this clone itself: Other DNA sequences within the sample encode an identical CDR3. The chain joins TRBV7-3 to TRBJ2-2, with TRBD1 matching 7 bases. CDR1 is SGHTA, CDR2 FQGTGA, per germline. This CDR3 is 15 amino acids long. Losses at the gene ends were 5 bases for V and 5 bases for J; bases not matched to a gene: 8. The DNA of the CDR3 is TGTGCCAGCAGCAACAGACAGGGAGCAACCGGGGAGCTGTTTTTT. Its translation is CASSNRQGATGELFF.

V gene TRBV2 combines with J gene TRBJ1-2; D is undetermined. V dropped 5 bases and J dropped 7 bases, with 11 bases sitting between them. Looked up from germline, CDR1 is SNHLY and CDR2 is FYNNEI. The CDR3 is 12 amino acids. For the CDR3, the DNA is TGTGCCAGCAGTCGTTCCTCGCGTGGCTACACCTTC. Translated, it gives CASSRSSRGYTF.

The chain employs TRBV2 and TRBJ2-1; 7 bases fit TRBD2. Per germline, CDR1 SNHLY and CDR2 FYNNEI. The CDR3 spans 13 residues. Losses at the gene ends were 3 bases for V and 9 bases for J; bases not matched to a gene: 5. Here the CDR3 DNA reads TGTGCCAGCAGTGATGGCGGGAGAGCTGAGCAGTTCTTC. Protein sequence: CASSDGGRAEQFF.

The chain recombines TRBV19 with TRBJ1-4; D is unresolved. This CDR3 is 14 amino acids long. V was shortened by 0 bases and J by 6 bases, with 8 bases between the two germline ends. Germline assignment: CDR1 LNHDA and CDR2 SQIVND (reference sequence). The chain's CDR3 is CASSIDPADEKLFF. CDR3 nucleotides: TGTGCCAGTAGTATAGATCCGGCCGATGAAAAACTGTTTTTT.

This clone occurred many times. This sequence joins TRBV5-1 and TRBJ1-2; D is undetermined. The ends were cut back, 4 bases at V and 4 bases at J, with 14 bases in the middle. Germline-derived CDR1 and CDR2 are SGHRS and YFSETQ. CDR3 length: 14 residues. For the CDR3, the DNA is TGCGCCAGCAGCCCGGGTCGGGGTCGCTATGGCTACACCTTC. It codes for CASSPGRGRYGYTF.

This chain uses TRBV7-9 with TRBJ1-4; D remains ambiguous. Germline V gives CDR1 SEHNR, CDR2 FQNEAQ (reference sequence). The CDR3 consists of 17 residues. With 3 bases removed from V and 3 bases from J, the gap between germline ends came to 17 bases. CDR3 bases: TGTGCCAGCAGCTTTTTCCCAGCTCGGCAGTCTAATGAAAAACTGTTTTTT. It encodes CASSFFPARQSNEKLFF.

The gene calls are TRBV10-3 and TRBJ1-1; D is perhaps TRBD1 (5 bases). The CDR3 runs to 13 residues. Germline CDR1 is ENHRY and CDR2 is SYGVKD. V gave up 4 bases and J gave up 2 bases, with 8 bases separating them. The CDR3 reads CAISGTPNTEAFF. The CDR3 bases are TGTGCCATCAGTGGGACACCCAACACTGAAGCTTTCTTT.

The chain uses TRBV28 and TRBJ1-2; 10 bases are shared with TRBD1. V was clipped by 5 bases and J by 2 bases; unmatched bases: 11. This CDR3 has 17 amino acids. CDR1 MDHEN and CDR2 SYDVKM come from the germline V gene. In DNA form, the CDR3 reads TGTGCCAGCAGTCCCCATAGGGGGACAGGGGACAACTATGGCTACACCTTC. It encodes CASSPHRGTGDNYGYTF.

The DNA of the CDR3 is TGTGCCAGTAGTATGGGGACTAGCGGGTACACAGATACGCAGTATTTT. Residues: CASSMGTSGYTDTQYF. The genes are TRBV19 and TRBJ2-3; 12 bases agree with TRBD2. Germline V gives CDR1 LNHDA, CDR2 SQIVND (reference sequence). The CDR3 is 16 amino acids. V lost 3 bases and J lost 2; bases outside the gene matches: 3.